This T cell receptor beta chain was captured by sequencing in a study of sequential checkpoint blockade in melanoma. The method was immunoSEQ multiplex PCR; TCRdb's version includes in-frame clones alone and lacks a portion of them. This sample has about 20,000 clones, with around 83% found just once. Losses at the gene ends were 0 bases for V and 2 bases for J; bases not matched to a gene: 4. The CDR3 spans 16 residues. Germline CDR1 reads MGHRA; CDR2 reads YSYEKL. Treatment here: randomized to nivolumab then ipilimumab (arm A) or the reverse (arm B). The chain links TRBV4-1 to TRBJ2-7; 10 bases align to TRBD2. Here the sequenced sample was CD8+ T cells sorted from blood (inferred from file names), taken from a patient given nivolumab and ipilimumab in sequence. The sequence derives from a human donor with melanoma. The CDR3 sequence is CASSQDGLADPYEQYF. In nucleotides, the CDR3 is TGCGCCAGCAGCCAAGATGGACTAGCGGACCCCTACGAGCAGTACTTC.